This T cell receptor (delta chain) was identified during a study of gamma-delta chains in newborns, infants, children (dated by TCRdb to the late 2010s). Background on the whole study: According to the study title, microbial exposure causes polyclonal expansion of innate gammadelta T cells right after birth. The study investigated how microbial exposure shaped innate gammadelta T cell populations in human newborns immediately after birth.

Sequencing was performed on an Illumina MiSeq. Clones were re-identified by TCRdb from the public reads with CATT, and rows with the same DNA were merged. The sample profile shows under 3,500 delta-chain clones; 51% of them were found once. The ten largest account for less than 15% of the sample. V is cut back by 0 bases and J by 0 bases, with 20 bases in the junction unmatched. Inclusive of the bounding cysteine and phenylalanine, the CDR3 is 23 residues long. The only DNA kept is the CDR3, 69 bases in frame from the first base. As encoded in the germline V gene, CDR1 is TSWWSYY while CDR2 is QGS. A note on this clone: No cognate antigen has been identified for it. It has no much larger one-base neighbor in the sample; base qualities were not kept.

The source is a child who received the measles vaccine. Here the chain combines TRDV1 and TRDJ1, with 12 bases in between that match TRDD3. Sequencing used blood. The nucleotides are TGTGCTCTTGGGGAACTAAATCCACGCCTCATTACTGGGGGATACCCGTACACCGATAAACTCATCTTT. This codes for CALGELNPRLITGGYPYTDKLIF.